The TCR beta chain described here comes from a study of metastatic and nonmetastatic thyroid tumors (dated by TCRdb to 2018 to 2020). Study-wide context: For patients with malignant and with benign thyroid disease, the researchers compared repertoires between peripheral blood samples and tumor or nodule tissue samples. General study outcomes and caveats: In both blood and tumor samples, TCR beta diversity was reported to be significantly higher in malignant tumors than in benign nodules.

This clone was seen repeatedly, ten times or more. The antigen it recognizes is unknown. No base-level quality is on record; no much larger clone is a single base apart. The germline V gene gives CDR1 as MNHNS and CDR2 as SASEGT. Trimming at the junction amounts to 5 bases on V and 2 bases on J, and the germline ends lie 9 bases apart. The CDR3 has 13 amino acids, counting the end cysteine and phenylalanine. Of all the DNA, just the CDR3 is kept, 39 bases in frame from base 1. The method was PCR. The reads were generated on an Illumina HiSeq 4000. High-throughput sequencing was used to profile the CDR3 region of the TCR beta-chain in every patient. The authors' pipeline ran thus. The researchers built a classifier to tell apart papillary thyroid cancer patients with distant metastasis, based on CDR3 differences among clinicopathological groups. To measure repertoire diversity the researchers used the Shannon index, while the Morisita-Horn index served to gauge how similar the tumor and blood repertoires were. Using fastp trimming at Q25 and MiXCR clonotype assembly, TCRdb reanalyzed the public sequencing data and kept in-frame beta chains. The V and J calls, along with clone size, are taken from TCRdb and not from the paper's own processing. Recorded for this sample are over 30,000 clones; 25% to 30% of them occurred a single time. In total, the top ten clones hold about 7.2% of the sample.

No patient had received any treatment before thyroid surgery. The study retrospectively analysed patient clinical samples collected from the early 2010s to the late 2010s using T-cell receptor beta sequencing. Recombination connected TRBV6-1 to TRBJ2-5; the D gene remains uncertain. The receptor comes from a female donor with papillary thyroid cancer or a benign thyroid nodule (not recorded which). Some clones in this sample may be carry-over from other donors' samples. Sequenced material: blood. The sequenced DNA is TGTGCCAGCAGTCCCGGGCCACAAGAGACCCAGTACTTC. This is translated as CASSPGPQETQYF.